This T cell receptor (beta chain) appears in the sequencing data of a study of OX40 agonist ivuxolimab in advanced cancers. Study as a whole: The patients' treatment was ivuxolimab, an agonistic anti-OX40 (CD134) antibody.

As regards this clone: The antigen is unknown.

V was shortened by 4 bases and J by 4 bases, with 11 bases between the two germline ends. The CDR3 totals 13 residues. Germline V CDR1 and CDR2: SGHRS, YFSETQ. Sequencing used immunoSEQ multiplex PCR; TCRdb keeps in-frame clones, though not all of them. Of roughly 48,000 clones in the sample, approximately 82% are singletons; the top ten hold approximately 2.5%. Study-wide points: Some of the lowest clonal expansion was seen in partial responders at 0.1-3.0 mg/kg. CD8+ T cells averaged more expanded clones than CD4+.

This TCR came from an adult with an advanced solid tumor such as melanoma, head and neck, liver or kidney cancer. The chain links TRBV5-1 to TRBJ1-1; possibly TRBD1 for D (5 bases). Sequenced here: CD4+ or CD8+ T cells sorted from blood, sampled in a trial of the OX40 agonist ivuxolimab. CDR3 region: CASSLRDVTEAFF. Written as DNA, the CDR3 is TGCGCCAGCAGCCTCCGGGACGTCACTGAAGCTTTCTTT.